This T cell receptor (beta chain) came from a study of T cell changes during pregnancy in multiple sclerosis. TCRdb's copy holds only in-frame clones and misses some; the assay was immunoSEQ multiplex PCR. This table holds under 60,000 clones, about nine tenths found once. Germline CDR1 reads LNHNV; CDR2 reads YYDKDF (reference sequence). The CDR3 is 16 amino acids. The trim removed 0 bases at V and 5 bases at J, leaving 5 bases unmatched. The starting material was CD8+ T cells from peripheral blood mononuclear cells, obtained after pregnancy. V usage is TRBV15 and J usage is TRBJ2-2; 8 bases match TRBD2. The receptor's source is a female donor with multiple sclerosis, enrolled in a pregnancy study. The CDR3 loop is CATSRDSGGETGELFF. The CDR3, as DNA: TGTGCCACCAGCAGAGATTCCGGGGGGGAGACCGGGGAGCTGTTTTTT. Full variable domain (remainder filled in from reference TRBV15 and TRBJ2-2): DAMVIQNPRYQVTQFGKPVTLSCSQTLNHNVMYWYQQKSSQAPKLLFHYYDKDFNNEADTPDNFQSRRPNTSFCFLDIRSPGLGDTAMYLCATSRDSGGETGELFFGEGSRLTVL.